This TCR beta chain is from a study of blood T cells in healthy people across ages. Healthy Caucasian individuals from Russia aged about 6 to 90 were enrolled as donors. Each sample used at least 7 million PBMCs. Alongside a J-beta primer mix, a sample-barcoded 5' primer served in a second PCR lasting roughly 6 to 12 cycles. TCRdb re-called the 5' RACE reads with MiXCR, one entry per CDR3 protein. The data hold roughly 1.5 million distinct CDR3 sequences, with approximately 43% observed a single time. V was clipped by 5 bases and J by 1 base; unmatched bases: 17. Germline CDR1 and CDR2: SEHNR and FQNEAQ (reference sequence). This CDR3 is built from 20 residues.

The sequenced material came from blood. The genes are TRBV7-9 and TRBJ2-6; 7 positions match TRBD2. This sequence was found in a woman aged 18-30 years in good health. CDR3 bases: TGTGCCAGCAGCCGAAGTTTTGCTGGCGGGGGTATTTCTGGGGCCAACGTCCTGACTTTC. This sequence encodes CASSRSFAGGGISGANVLTF.